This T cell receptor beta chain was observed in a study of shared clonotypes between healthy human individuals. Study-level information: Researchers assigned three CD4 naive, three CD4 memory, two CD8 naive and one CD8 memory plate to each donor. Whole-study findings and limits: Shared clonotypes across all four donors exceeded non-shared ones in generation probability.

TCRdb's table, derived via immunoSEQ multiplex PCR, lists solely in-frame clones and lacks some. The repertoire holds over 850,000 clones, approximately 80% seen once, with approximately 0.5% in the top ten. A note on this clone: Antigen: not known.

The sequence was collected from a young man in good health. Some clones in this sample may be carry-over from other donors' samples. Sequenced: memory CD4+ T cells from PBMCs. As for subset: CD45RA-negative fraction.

The CDR3 reads CASSQGVRISPLHF. In DNA form, the CDR3 reads TGTGCCAGTAGCCAGGGGGTACGAATCTCACCCCTCCACTTT. This rearrangement joins TRBV19 to TRBJ1-6; 7 nucleotides line up with TRBD1. With 6 bases clipped from V and 10 bases from J, the junction kept 9 bases outside the gene matches. Germline values: CDR1 LNHDA, CDR2 SQIVND (reference sequence). CDR3 size: 14 residues.